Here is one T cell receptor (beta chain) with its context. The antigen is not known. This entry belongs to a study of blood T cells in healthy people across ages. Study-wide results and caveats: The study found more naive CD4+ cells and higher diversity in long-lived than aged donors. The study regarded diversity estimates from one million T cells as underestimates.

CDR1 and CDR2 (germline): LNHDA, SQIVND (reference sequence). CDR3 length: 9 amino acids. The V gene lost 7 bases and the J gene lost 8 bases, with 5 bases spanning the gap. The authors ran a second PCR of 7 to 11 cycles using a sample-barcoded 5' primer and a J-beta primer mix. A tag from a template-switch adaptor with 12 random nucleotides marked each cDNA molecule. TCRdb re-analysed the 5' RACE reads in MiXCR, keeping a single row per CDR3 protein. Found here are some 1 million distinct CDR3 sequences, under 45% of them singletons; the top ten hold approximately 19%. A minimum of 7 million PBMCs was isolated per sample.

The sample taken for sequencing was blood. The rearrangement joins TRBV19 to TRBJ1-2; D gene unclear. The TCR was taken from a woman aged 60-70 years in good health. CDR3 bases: TGTGCCAGTACTGACGGCTACACCTTC. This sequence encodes CASTDGYTF.